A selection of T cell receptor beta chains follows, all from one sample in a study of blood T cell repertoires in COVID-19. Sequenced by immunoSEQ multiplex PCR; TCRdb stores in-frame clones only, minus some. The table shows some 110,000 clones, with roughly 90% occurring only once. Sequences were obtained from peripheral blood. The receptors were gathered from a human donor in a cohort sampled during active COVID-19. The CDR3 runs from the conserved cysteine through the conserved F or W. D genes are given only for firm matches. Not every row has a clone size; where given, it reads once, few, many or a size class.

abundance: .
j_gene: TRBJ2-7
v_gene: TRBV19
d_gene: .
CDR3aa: CASSIKQNSYEQYF
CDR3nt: TGTGCCAGTAGTATAAAACAGAACTCCTACGAGCAGTACTTC

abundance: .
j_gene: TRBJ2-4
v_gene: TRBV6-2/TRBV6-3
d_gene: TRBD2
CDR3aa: CASSQGLALAKNIQYF
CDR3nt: TGTGCCAGCAGTCAAGGACTAGCCCTAGCCAAAAACATTCAGTACTTC

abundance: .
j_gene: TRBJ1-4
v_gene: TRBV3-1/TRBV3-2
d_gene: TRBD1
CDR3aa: CASSQGTGGGKLFF
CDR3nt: TGTGCCAGCAGCCAAGGGACAGGGGGCGGAAAACTGTTTTTT

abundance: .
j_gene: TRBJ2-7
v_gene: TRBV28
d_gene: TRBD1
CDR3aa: CASSLIGQGKQYSPYEQYF
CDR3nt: TGTGCCAGCAGTTTAATCGGACAGGGAAAACAGTATAGCCCCTACGAGCAGTACTTC

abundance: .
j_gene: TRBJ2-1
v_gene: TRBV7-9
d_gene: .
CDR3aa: CASNREGLGGNEQFF
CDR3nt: TGTGCCAGCAACCGAGAGGGGTTAGGGGGCAATGAGCAGTTCTTC

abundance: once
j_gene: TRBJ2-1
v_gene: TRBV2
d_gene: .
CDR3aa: CASSALSTRGNEQFF
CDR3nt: TGTGCCAGCAGCGCCTTGTCAACTAGAGGCAATGAGCAGTTCTTC

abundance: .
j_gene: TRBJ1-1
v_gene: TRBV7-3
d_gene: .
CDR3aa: CASSQRYSDEAFF
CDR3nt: TGTGCCAGCAGCCAAAGATACTCTGATGAAGCTTTCTTT

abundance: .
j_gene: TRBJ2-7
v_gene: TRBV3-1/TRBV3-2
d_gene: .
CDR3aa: CASSQVNEQYF
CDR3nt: TGTGCCAGCAGCCAAGTTAACGAGCAGTACTTC

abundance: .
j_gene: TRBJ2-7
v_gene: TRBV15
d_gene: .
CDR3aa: CATSPSTTGYEQYF
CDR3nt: TGTGCCACCAGCCCTTCGACGACAGGCTACGAGCAGTACTTC

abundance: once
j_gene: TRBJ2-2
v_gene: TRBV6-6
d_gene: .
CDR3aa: CASMADSNTGELFF
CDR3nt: TGTGCCAGCATGGCGGATTCGAACACCGGGGAGCTGTTTTTT

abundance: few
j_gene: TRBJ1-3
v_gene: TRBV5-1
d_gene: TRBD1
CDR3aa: CASSPGGGNTIYF
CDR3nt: TGCGCCAGCAGCCCAGGGGGGGGAAACACCATATATTTT

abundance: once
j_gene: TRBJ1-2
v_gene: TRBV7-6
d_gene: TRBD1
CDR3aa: CASSRPQDRGSNYGYTF
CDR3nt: TGTGCCAGCAGCCGTCCTCAAGACAGGGGATCCAACTATGGCTACACCTTC

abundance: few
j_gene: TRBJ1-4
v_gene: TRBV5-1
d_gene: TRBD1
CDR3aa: CASKPGTGWSEKLFF
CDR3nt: TGCGCCAGCAAACCCGGGACAGGGTGGAGTGAAAAACTGTTTTTT

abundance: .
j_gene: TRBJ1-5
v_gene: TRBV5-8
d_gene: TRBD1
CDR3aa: CASRTGGRNQPQHF
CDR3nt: TGTGCCAGCAGGACAGGGGGCCGCAATCAGCCCCAGCATTTT

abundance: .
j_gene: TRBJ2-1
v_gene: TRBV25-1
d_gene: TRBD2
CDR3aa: CAKSLAGVGNEQFF
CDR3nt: TGTGCCAAATCCCTAGCGGGAGTTGGCAATGAGCAGTTCTTC

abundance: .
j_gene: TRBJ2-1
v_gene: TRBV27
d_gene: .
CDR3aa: CASSFAFQEGVYNEQFF
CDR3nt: TGTGCCAGCAGTTTCGCGTTCCAGGAAGGGGTTTACAATGAGCAGTTCTTC

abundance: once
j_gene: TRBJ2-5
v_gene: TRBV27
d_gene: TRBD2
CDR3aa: CASTHPLGGREERETQYF
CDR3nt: TGTGCCAGCACCCACCCCTTGGGAGGGAGAGAGGAAAGAGAGACCCAGTACTTC

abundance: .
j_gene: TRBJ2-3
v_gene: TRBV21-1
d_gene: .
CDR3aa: CASRHGKTSGTTDTQYF
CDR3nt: TGTGCCAGCAGGCATGGTAAGACTAGCGGGACGACAGATACGCAGTATTTT

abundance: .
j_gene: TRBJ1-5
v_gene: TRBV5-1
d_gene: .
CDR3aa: CASSFGGNNQPQHF
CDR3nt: TGCGCCAGCAGCTTCGGGGGTAACAATCAGCCCCAGCATTTT

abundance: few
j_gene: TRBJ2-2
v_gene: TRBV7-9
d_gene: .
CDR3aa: CASSSSGTTGELFF
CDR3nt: TGTGCCAGCAGCTCCAGTGGGACTACCGGGGAGCTGTTTTTT

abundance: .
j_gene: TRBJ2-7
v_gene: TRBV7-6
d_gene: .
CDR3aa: CASSLSSSYEQYF
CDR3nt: TGTGCCAGCAGCTTAAGTAGCTCCTACGAGCAGTACTTC

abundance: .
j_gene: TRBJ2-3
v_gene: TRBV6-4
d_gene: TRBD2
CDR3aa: CASSPLAGHTDTQYF
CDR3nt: TGTGCCAGCAGTCCCCTAGCGGGGCACACAGATACGCAGTATTTT

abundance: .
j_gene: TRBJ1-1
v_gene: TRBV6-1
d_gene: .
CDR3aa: CASSETREFYTEAFF
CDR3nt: TGTGCCAGCAGTGAAACCCGGGAATTTTACACTGAAGCTTTCTTT

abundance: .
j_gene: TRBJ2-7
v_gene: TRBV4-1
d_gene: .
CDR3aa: CASSQDGPGIYEQYF
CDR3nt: TGCGCCAGCAGCCAAGATGGCCCGGGGATCTACGAGCAGTACTTC

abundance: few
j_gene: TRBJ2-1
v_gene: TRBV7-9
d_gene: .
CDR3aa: CASSLRKSGTYNEQFF
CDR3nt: TGTGCCAGCAGCTTACGGAAAAGCGGTACCTACAATGAGCAGTTCTTC

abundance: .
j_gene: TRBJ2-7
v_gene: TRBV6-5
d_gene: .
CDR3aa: CASSYSSGASYEQYF
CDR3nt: TGTGCCAGCAGTTACTCCAGCGGAGCCTCCTACGAGCAGTACTTC

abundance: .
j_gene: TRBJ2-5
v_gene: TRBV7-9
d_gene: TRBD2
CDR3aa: CASSLVPGLAPGGETQYF
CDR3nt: TGTGCCAGCAGCTTAGTCCCGGGACTAGCTCCCGGTGGGGAGACCCAGTACTTC

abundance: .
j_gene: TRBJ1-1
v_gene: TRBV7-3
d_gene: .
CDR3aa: CASSPLGANTEAFF
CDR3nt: TGTGCCAGCAGTCCTCTTGGGGCCAACACTGAAGCTTTCTTT

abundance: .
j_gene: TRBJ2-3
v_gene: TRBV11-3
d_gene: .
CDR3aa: CASRSRDTQYF
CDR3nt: TGTGCCAGCAGGTCCCGGGATACGCAGTATTTT

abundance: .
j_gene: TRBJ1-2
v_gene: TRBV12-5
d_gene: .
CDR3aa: CASGPPTENYGYTF
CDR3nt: TGTGCTAGTGGCCCCCCGACAGAGAACTATGGCTACACCTTC

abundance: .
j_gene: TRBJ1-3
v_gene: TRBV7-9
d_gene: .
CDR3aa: CASTTGTGNTIYF
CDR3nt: TGTGCCAGCACCACAGGGACTGGAAACACCATATATTTT

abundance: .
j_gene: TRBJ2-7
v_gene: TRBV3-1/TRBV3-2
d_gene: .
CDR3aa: CASSQETLAGRRVGEQYF
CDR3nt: TGTGCCAGCAGCCAAGAGACGCTTGCGGGACGCCGGGTGGGCGAGCAGTACTTC

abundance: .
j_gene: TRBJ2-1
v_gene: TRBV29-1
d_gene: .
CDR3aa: CSVGRERYNEQFF
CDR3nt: TGCAGCGTCGGACGGGAGCGATACAATGAGCAGTTCTTC

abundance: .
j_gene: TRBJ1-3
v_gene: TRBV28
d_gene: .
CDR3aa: CASSGWGVGNTIYF
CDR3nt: TGTGCCAGCAGTGGGTGGGGCGTTGGAAACACCATATATTTT

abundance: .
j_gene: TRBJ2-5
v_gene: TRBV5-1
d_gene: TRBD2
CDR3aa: CASSWEGQGRETQYF
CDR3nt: TGCGCCAGCAGCTGGGAGGGGCAGGGTCGAGAGACCCAGTACTTC

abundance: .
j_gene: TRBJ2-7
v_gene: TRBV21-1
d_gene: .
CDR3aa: CASSKVTGGYEQYF
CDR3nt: TGTGCCAGCAGCAAAGTAACAGGGGGCTACGAGCAGTACTTC

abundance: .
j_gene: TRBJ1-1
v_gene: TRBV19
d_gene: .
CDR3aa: CASSIRGGSENTEAFF
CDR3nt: TGTGCCAGTAGTATAAGGGGAGGAAGCGAGAACACTGAAGCTTTCTTT

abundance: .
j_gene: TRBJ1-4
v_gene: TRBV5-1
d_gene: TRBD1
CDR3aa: CASSNGQETNEKLFF
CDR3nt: TGCGCCAGCAGCAACGGACAGGAGACTAATGAAAAACTGTTTTTT

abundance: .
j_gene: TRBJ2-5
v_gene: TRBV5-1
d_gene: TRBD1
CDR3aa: CASSSGQEETQYF
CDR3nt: TGCGCCAGCAGCTCGGGACAGGAAGAGACCCAGTACTTC

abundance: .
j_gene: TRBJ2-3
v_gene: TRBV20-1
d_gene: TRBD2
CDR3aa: CSASHGTSGDLPGDTQYF
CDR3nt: TGCAGTGCTAGTCATGGGACTAGCGGAGATCTACCCGGAGATACGCAGTATTTT

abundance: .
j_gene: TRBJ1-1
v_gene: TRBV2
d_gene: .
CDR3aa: CASSGETNTEAFF
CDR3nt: TGTGCCAGCAGTGGGGAGACGAACACTGAAGCTTTCTTT

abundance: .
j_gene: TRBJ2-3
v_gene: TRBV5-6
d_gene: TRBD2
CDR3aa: CASSEARTSLYTQYF
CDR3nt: TGTGCCAGCAGCGAAGCCCGGACTAGCTTATATACGCAGTATTTT

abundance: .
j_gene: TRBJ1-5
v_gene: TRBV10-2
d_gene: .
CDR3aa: CASTPTGSDQPQHF
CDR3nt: TGCGCCAGCACCCCGACAGGTTCGGATCAGCCCCAGCATTTT

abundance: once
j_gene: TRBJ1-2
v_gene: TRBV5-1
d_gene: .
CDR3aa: CASSLKGDGYTF
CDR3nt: TGCGCCAGCAGCTTGAAAGGGGATGGCTACACCTTC

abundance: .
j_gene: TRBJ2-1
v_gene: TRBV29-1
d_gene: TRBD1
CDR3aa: CSVGDSPRHEQFF
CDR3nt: TGCAGCGTTGGGGACAGCCCGAGGCATGAGCAGTTCTTC

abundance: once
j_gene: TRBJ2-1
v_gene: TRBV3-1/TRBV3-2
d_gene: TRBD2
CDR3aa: CASTPALAGGYNEQFF
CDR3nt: TGTGCCAGCACCCCCGCCCTAGCGGGAGGGTACAATGAGCAGTTCTTC

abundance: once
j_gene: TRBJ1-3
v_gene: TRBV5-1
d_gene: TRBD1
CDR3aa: CASSPSTGQSGNTIYF
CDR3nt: TGCGCCAGCAGCCCATCGACAGGGCAATCAGGAAACACCATATATTTT

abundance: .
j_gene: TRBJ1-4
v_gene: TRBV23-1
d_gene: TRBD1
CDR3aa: CASSQLTGGGEKLFF
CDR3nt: TGCGCCAGCAGTCAATTAACAGGGGGGGGTGAAAAACTGTTTTTT

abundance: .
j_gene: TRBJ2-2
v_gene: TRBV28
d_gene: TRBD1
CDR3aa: CATFPRTGADTGELFF
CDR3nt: TGTGCCACCTTTCCGCGGACAGGGGCCGACACCGGGGAGCTGTTTTTT

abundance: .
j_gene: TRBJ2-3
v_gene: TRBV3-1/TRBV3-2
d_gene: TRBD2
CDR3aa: CASSQETSGGTDTQYF
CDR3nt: TGTGCCAGCAGCCAAGAGACTAGCGGGGGCACAGATACGCAGTATTTT

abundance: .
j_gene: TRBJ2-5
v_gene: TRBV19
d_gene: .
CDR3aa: CASRQSGETQYF
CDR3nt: TGTGCCAGTAGACAATCAGGGGAGACCCAGTACTTC

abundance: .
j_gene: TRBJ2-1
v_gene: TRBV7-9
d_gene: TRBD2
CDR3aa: CASSPTPGLAGPIYNEQFF
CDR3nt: TGTGCCAGCAGCCCCACGCCGGGACTAGCGGGTCCTATCTACAATGAGCAGTTCTTC

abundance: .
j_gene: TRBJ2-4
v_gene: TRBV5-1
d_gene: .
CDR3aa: CASSLAGTLENIQYF
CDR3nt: TGCGCCAGCAGCTTGGCCGGGACACTAGAAAACATTCAGTACTTC

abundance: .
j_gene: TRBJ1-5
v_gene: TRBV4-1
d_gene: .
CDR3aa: CASSLWGRVEQPQHF
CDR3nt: TGCGCCAGCAGCCTCTGGGGCAGGGTTGAACAGCCCCAGCATTTT

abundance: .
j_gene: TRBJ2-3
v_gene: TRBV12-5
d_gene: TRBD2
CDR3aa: CASGLLSGGLDTQYF
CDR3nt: TGTGCTAGTGGTTTGCTTAGCGGGGGCTTAGATACGCAGTATTTT